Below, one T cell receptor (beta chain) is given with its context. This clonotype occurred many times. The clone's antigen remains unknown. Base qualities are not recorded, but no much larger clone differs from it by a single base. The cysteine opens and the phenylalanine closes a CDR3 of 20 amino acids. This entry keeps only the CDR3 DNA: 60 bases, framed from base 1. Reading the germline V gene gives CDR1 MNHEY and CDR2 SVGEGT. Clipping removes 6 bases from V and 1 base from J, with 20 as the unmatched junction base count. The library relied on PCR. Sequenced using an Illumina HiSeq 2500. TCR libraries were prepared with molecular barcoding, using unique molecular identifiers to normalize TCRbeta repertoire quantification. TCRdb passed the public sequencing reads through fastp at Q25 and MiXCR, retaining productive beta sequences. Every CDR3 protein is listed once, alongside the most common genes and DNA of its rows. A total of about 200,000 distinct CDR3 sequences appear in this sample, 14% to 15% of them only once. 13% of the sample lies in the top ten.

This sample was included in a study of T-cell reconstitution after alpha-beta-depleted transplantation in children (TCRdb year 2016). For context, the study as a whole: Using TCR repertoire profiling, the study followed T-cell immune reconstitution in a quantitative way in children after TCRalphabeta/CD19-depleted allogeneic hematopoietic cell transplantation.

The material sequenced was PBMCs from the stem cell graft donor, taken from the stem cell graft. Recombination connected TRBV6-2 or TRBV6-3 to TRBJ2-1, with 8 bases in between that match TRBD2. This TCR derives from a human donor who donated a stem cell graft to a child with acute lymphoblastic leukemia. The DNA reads TGTGCCAGCAGAGCCCCCCCCAGCGGGAGTATAGGAGGGTCCTACAATGAGCAGTTCTTC. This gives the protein CASRAPPSGSIGGSYNEQFF.